This TCR beta chain originates from a study of blood T cells in healthy people across ages. Study-level findings and limits: Investigators treated diversity estimates from one million T cells as underestimates.

Together with a sample-barcoded 5' primer, a J-beta primer mix was included in a second PCR lasting roughly 7 to 11 cycles. TCRdb recomputed calls from the 5' RACE reads with MiXCR, one row per CDR3 protein. The sample includes approximately 830,000 distinct CDR3 sequences, around two thirds of them seen just once. Note on this clonotype: Its cognate antigen is unknown.

The CDR3 is made up of 14 amino acids. Germline values: CDR1 MNHEY, CDR2 SVGEGT. The V and J ends lost 4 bases and 4 bases, in that order; junction bases with no gene match: 3. The V and J genes are TRBV6-2 or TRBV6-3 and TRBJ2-1, with 8 bases identical to TRBD1. The source of this sequence is a man aged 25-45 years in good health. The sequenced sample was blood. The CDR3 sequence: CASSSWDRYNEQFF. Written as DNA, the CDR3 is TGTGCCAGCAGTTCTTGGGACAGGTACAATGAGCAGTTCTTC.